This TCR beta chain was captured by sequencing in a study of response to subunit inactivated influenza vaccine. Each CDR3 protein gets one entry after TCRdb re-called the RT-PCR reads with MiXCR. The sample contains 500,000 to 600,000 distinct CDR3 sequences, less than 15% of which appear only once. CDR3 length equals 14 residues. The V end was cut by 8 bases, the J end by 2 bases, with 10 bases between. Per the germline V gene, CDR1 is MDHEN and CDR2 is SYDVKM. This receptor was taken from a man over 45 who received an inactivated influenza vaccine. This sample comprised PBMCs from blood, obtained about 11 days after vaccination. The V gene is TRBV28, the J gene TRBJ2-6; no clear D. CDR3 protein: CASLRTPGANVLTF. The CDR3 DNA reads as TGTGCCAGCCTCCGGACGCCTGGGGCCAACGTCCTGACTTTC.